What follows describes a single T cell receptor beta chain. The antigen is not known. The patients all showed relapse after autologous stem cell transplantation, while their brentuximab vedotin exposure varied. This entry comes from a study of PD-1 blockade in classical Hodgkin lymphoma. Study-wide results and limits: CD4+ TCR diversity, unlike CD8+, climbed significantly by C4D1.

The V gene's germline CDR1 is LNHDA and CDR2 SQIVND (reference sequence). This CDR3 is 16 amino acids long. Trimming cost V 6 bases and J 6 bases; bases outside gene matches: 7. The method was immunoSEQ multiplex PCR; TCRdb's version includes in-frame clones alone and lacks a portion of them. This sample has tens of thousands of clones, with approximately 91% found just once. J is TRBJ2-5 and V is TRBV19, with 16 nucleotides matching TRBD2. The material sequenced was peripheral blood mononuclear cells (PBMCs), taken at baseline. The TCR sequence derives from a human donor with classical Hodgkin lymphoma. The CDR3 DNA is TGTGCCAGTAGCGTGGGACTAGCGGGGGGGCATCAGACCCAGTACTTC. Protein product: CASSVGLAGGHQTQYF.